The clone carrying this TCR beta chain was counted only a few times. Germline CDR1 reads LGHDT; CDR2 reads YNNKEL (reference sequence). V shed 6 bases and J 6 bases; nucleotides not matched to a gene: 2. This CDR3 is 13 amino acids long. The data belong to a study of blood T cell repertoires in COVID-19. About the study: Acute and convalescent COVID-19 samples came from the United States, Italy and Spain. PBMCs, B-cell-depleted T cells, or T cells provided the cDNA or gDNA that made up the material.

In the original analysis: Reference gene primer amplification gave nucleated cell count estimates. Assay: immunoSEQ multiplex PCR; the TCRdb copy retains only in-frame clones and omits some. V and J calls and clone size are copied from that table; D and trimming were computed from the DNA. Among tens of thousands of clones listed, 70% to 90% were seen once. This chain uses TRBV3-1 (or the pseudogene TRBV3-2) with TRBJ1-6; 7 bases line up with TRBD1. The source is a man older than 75 with active or convalescent COVID-19. The source material was peripheral blood. CDR3 sequence (DNA): TGTGCCAGCAGTGGGACAGTTAATTCACCCCTCCACTTT. Protein: CASSGTVNSPLHF.